These 27 T cell receptor beta chains came from one sample sequenced in a study of spatial heterogeneity in lung cancer. Each CDR3 protein is one row after TCRdb ran MiXCR on the 5' RACE reads. Altogether 77,000 or so distinct CDR3 sequences are present, approximately 21% being singletons, with the ten largest covering about 6.8%. Noted time point: sample taken at primary tumor resection. Unsorted whole RNA samples from tumor, nontumor lung or frozen PBMC were sequenced. Here the sequenced sample was PBMCs, taken at surgery. The receptors were sampled from a male donor with early-stage non-small cell lung cancer.

The chain has TRBV6-6 and TRBJ2-7; TRBD1 aligns across 7 bases. Per the germline V gene, CDR1 is MNHNY and CDR2 is SVGAGI (reference sequence). This CDR3 region has 13 residues. J was trimmed by 4 bases and V by 2 bases; bases with no gene match: 2. CDR3: CASSYDRDYEQYF. In nucleotides, the CDR3 is TGTGCCAGCAGTTACGACAGGGATTACGAGCAGTACTTC.

This clonotype was detected a few times. The chain joins TRBV20-1 to TRBJ2-1, with D uncertain. The V gene lost 0 bases and the J gene lost 3 bases, with 12 bases spanning the gap. The CDR3 length is 15 residues. The germline gives CDR1 DFQATT, CDR2 SNEGSKA (reference sequence). The CDR3, as DNA: TGCAGTGCTAGAGATCGAACAGTTTACTACAATGAGCAGTTCTTC. The encoded protein is CSARDRTVYYNEQFF.

This clonotype has a handful of counts. The CDR3 bases are TGCGCCAGCAGCCAAGATCCCCTCGGTGACAGAGAGCAGTTCTTC. As protein: CASSQDPLGDREQFF. The gene calls are TRBV4-3 and TRBJ2-1, with D perhaps TRBD1 (5 bases). This CDR3 has 15 residues. V lost 0 bases and J lost 10, with 16 bases in between. The germline CDR1 and CDR2 sequences are LGHNA and YSLEER.

The chain uses TRBV10-3 and TRBJ2-1; 9 nucleotides line up with TRBD2. Germline trimming cut 9 bases from V and 5 bases from J; bases unmatched to any gene: 8. The germline V gene has CDR1 ENHRY and CDR2 SYGVKD. CDR3 length: 14 residues. CDR3 protein: CAITPTSGNNEQFF. The CDR3 nucleotides read TGTGCCATTACTCCGACTAGCGGAAACAATGAGCAGTTCTTC.

V gene TRBV20-1 combines with J gene TRBJ1-1; D gene unclear. This CDR3 region has 14 residues. The germline V and J ends were trimmed by 2 bases and 1 base, with 11 bases remaining between them. Germline-derived CDR1 and CDR2 are DFQATT and SNEGSKA (reference sequence). In DNA, the CDR3 is TGCAGTGCTAGAAAACAGCCAGGGAACACTGAAGCTTTCTTT. It specifies CSARKQPGNTEAFF.

The sample holds many counts of this clonotype. The chain joins TRBV29-1 to TRBJ1-1; the match to TRBD1 covers 7 bases. The CDR3 is made up of 12 amino acids. Looked up from germline, CDR1 is SQVTM and CDR2 is ANQGSEA. V dropped 7 bases and J dropped 5; count of bases not matched to a gene: 7. CDR3 in DNA: TGCAGCGGCCTGACAGGGAATACTGAAGCTTTCTTT. Protein sequence: CSGLTGNTEAFF.

In its sample, this clonotype was seen a few times. The chain recombines TRBV9 with TRBJ1-1; a weak D match, TRBD1 (5 bases). This CDR3 spans 17 amino acids. The V gene's germline CDR1 is SGDLS and CDR2 YYNGEE. The V end was cut by 2 bases, the J end by 1 base, with 18 bases between. The CDR3 protein is CASSVVIGGAGNTEAFF. CDR3 nucleotides: TGTGCCAGCAGCGTTGTAATAGGAGGGGCCGGGAACACTGAAGCTTTCTTT.

This clonotype showed up just a few times. The chain employs TRBV6-2 or TRBV6-3 and TRBJ2-3, with D possibly being TRBD2 (6 bases). The CDR3 covers 13 residues. From germline, CDR1 is MNHEY and CDR2 SVGEGT. V was pared by 7 bases and J by 6 bases, with 14 bases between. CDR3 sequence reads: CASNPLATDTQYF. The CDR3 region has the DNA TGTGCCAGCAACCCTCTAGCGACCGATACGCAGTATTTT.

This clonotype was recorded at least ten times. This CDR3 reads CAISAIDGKQPQHF. For the CDR3, the DNA is TGTGCCATCAGTGCTATAGACGGGAAACAGCCCCAGCATTTT. This chain joins TRBV10-3 and TRBJ1-5, with D hard to call. Trimming left V 4 bases short and J 7 bases short, with 14 bases between. Per the germline V gene, CDR1 is ENHRY and CDR2 is SYGVKD. The CDR3 runs to 14 residues.

This clonotype has more than one count but fewer than ten. The rearrangement links TRBV28 to TRBJ2-7; possible D gene TRBD1, 5 bases. V lost 9 bases and J lost 5, with 17 bases in between. Germline CDR1 MDHEN, CDR2 SYDVKM. CDR3 length: 13 amino acids. This CDR3 reads CASFTRETHEQYF. In DNA, the CDR3 is TGTGCCAGTTTCACCAGGGAAACCCACGAGCAGTACTTC. The full variable domain, with the rest looked up from reference TRBV28 and TRBJ2-7, is DVKVTQSSRYLVKRTGEKVFLECVQDMDHENMFWYRQDPGLGLRLIYFSYDVKMKEKGDIPEGYSVSREKKERFSLILESASTNQTSMYLCASFTRETHEQYFGPGTRLTVT.

This clonotype was detected only once. The V call is TRBV28, the J call TRBJ2-3; perhaps TRBD2 as D (6 bases). V was cut by 4 bases and J by 0 bases, with 17 bases left in between. In germline, CDR1 is MDHEN, CDR2 SYDVKM. This CDR3 is built from 17 residues. As DNA, the CDR3 is TGTGCCAGCAGTTCCCCCGGGACTCCGACTAGCACAGATACGCAGTATTTT. This gives the protein CASSSPGTPTSTDTQYF.

This clonotype occurred a few times. The chain is built from TRBV28 and TRBJ2-1; TRBD2 is a possible D gene (5 bases). CDR1 MDHEN and CDR2 SYDVKM come from the germline V gene. The CDR3 consists of 12 residues. Trimming left V 10 bases short and J 7 bases short, with 14 bases between. The CDR3 nucleotides read TGTGCCACCCACAAACTAGGGAATGAGCAGTTCTTC. Translated: CATHKLGNEQFF.

This clonotype showed up just a few times. V and J are TRBV6-5 and TRBJ2-6; D gene ambiguous. The germline CDR1 and CDR2 sequences are MNHEY and SVGAGI. V was clipped by 8 bases and J by 2 bases, with 7 bases between them. The length of the CDR3 is 13 residues. CDR3 sequence (DNA): TGTGCCAGCTTTGGGCCTGGGGCCAACGTCCTGACTTTC. Translating it yields CASFGPGANVLTF.

This clonotype showed up just a few times. The V gene is TRBV12-3 or TRBV12-4, the J gene TRBJ2-7; 11 bases agree with TRBD1. The CDR3 is 17 residues long. V dropped 0 bases and J dropped 7; count of bases not matched to a gene: 11. This chain's CDR3 is CASSLALGTGGGMEQYF. Here the CDR3 DNA reads TGTGCCAGCAGTTTAGCGCTAGGGACAGGGGGTGGAATGGAGCAGTACTTC.

This chain links TRBV15 with TRBJ2-2, with TRBD1 matching over 9 bases. V dropped 3 bases and J dropped 5; count of bases not matched to a gene: 7. This CDR3 comprises 16 residues. Germline loops: CDR1 LNHNV, CDR2 YYDKDF (reference sequence). CDR3 DNA: TGTGCCACCAGCAGGGACAGGGGCTTTGGTACCGGGGAGCTGTTTTTT. This sequence encodes CATSRDRGFGTGELFF.

The CDR3 region has the DNA TGCAGCGTTGGAGGCGGGAGAGGTGAGCAGTTCTTC. It is translated as CSVGGGRGEQFF. V and J are TRBV29-1 and TRBJ2-1; 7 bases are shared with TRBD2. The V gene end was trimmed by 4 bases and the J gene end by 9 bases; junction bases not matched to a gene: 6. The CDR3 is 12 residues long. Germline CDR1 and CDR2: SQVTM and ANQGSEA.

This clonotype has only a few counts. The chain carries TRBV7-2 and TRBJ1-5; 8 bases align to TRBD1. CDR3 length equals 14 residues. Per the germline V gene, CDR1 is SGHTA and CDR2 is FQGNSA. J lost 5 bases, V lost 3 bases, and 3 bases had no gene match. The CDR3 here is CASSLRQGHQPQHF. CDR3 DNA: TGTGCCAGCAGCTTGAGACAGGGGCATCAGCCCCAGCATTTT. The full variable domain, with the rest looked up from reference TRBV7-2 and TRBJ1-5, is GAGVSQSPSNKVTEKGKDVELRCDPISGHTALYWYRQSLGQGLEFLIYFQGNSAPDKSGLPSDRFSAERTGGSVSTLTIQRTQQEDSAVYLCASSLRQGHQPQHFGDGTRLSIL.

This clonotype has more than one count but fewer than ten. V and J are TRBV5-1 and TRBJ2-5; the D call may be TRBD1 or TRBD2 (5 bases each). V dropped 3 bases and J dropped 1 base, with 16 bases sitting between them. The CDR3 contains 16 residues. CDR1 and CDR2 (germline): SGHRS, YFSETQ. CDR3 region: CASSSGPAGSQETQYF. The CDR3 coding sequence is TGCGCCAGCAGCTCGGGACCGGCAGGGAGCCAAGAGACCCAGTACTTC. The full variable domain, in which reference TRBV5-1 and TRBJ2-5 provide the parts outside the CDR3, is KAGVTQTPRYLIKTRGQQVTLSCSPISGHRSVSWYQQTPGQGLQFLFEYFSETQRNKGNFPGRFSGRQFSNSRSEMNVSTLELGDSALYLCASSSGPAGSQETQYFGPGTRLLVL.

The gene calls are TRBV20-1 and TRBJ2-1, with TRBD2 matching over 7 bases. The CDR3 has 15 residues. From germline, CDR1 is DFQATT and CDR2 SNEGSKA (reference sequence). V was clipped by 6 bases and J by 7 bases; unmatched bases: 15. The CDR3 region has the DNA TGCAGTGCGAGCGGGATAGCGGACTTCGTAAATGAGCAGTTCTTC. Amino acids: CSASGIADFVNEQFF.

V and J are TRBV6-6 and TRBJ1-5; D is perhaps TRBD1 (6 bases). CDR3 length: 15 residues. The germline V and J ends were trimmed by 4 bases and 1 base, with 11 bases remaining between them. Germline CDR1 is MNHNY and CDR2 is SVGAGI (reference sequence). CDR3 bases: TGTGCCAGCAGTTCTCCACAGGGAAGCAATCAGCCCCAGCATTTT. This encodes CASSSPQGSNQPQHF.

This chain connects TRBV27 to TRBJ2-3; maybe TRBD2 (6 bases). The CDR3 runs to 15 residues. Germline CDR1 and CDR2: MNHEY and SMNVEV (reference sequence). V was shortened by 6 bases and J by 4 bases, with 17 bases between the two germline ends. DNA of the CDR3: TGTGCCAGCAGCATGACGACGGGGGATGCAGATACGCAGTATTTT. Translation gives CASSMTTGDADTQYF.

This clonotype has just a few counts. CDR3 nucleotide sequence: TGCAGTGCCGGCTACGGGGAGAAGTCGGCTGGAAACACCATATATTTT. This translates into CSAGYGEKSAGNTIYF. This chain links TRBV20-1 with TRBJ1-3, with D unclear. The CDR3 extends over 16 amino acids. V was clipped by 6 bases and J by 2 bases, with 20 bases between them. Germline V lookup: CDR1 DFQATT, CDR2 SNEGSKA (reference sequence).

This clonotype has just a few counts. The J gene is TRBJ2-5, the V gene TRBV12-3 or TRBV12-4; 8 bases align to TRBD1. The CDR3 sequence is 13 residues long. Germline trimming cut 8 bases from V and 2 bases from J; bases unmatched to any gene: 4. Written as DNA, the CDR3 is TGTGCCAGCGGACAGGGACTTCAAGAGACCCAGTACTTC. Translation gives CASGQGLQETQYF.

This sequence joins TRBV7-2 and TRBJ1-3; possibly TRBD1 for D (6 bases). Germline V gene sequence: CDR1 SGHTA, CDR2 FQGNSA. The CDR3 covers 14 residues. V shed 5 bases and J shed 0 bases, with 8 bases lying between them. The CDR3 DNA is TGTGCCAGCAGCCTAGGGGGCTCTGGAAACACCATATATTTT. Encoded protein: CASSLGGSGNTIYF.

The chain joins TRBV9 to TRBJ2-3; 10 nucleotides match TRBD2. CDR1 SGDLS and CDR2 YYNGEE come from the germline V gene. The CDR3 loop spans 16 amino acids. The J segment lost 0 bases and the V segment lost 3 bases, leaving 4 bases of the junction unmatched. CDR3 sequence reads: CASSEAGGQSTDTQYF. CDR3 bases: TGTGCCAGCAGCGAAGCGGGGGGGCAGAGCACAGATACGCAGTATTTT.

This sequence joins TRBV29-1 and TRBJ1-2; D gene unclear. V was cut by 3 bases and J by 3 bases, with 8 bases left in between. The CDR3 length is 12 residues. CDR1 SQVTM and CDR2 ANQGSEA come from the germline V gene. The CDR3 bases are TGCAGCGTTGAGGTTAATCACTATGGCTACACCTTC. Translation gives CSVEVNHYGYTF. The full variable domain, its missing parts supplied by reference TRBV29-1 and TRBJ1-2, is SAVISQKPSRDICQRGTSLTIQCQVDSQVTMMFWYRQQPGQSLTLIATANQGSEATYESGFVIDKFPISRPNLTFSTLTVSNMSPEDSSIYLCSVEVNHYGYTFGSGTRLTVV.

The V gene is TRBV9, the J gene TRBJ1-6; no clear D gene. Between the trimmed V and J ends, which lost 1 base and 8 bases, there was a span of 10 bases. The CDR3 is 14 amino acids. The germline CDR1 and CDR2 sequences are SGDLS and YYNGEE. The CDR3 DNA sequence: TGTGCCAGCAGCGTAATGTCCAAAGATTCACCCCTCCACTTT. Protein: CASSVMSKDSPLHF.